This record looks at one TCR beta chain sequence and its context. Patients from Seattle were sampled longitudinally, starting during active infection. Trimming cost V 0 bases and J 4 bases, with 9 bases left between them. CDR3 length: 14 residues. Germline-derived CDR1 and CDR2 are LGHNA and YSLEER. Per the original data handling: Amplification of reference gene primers provided the estimated nucleated cell counts. TCRdb keeps only in-frame clones here, not all; method: immunoSEQ multiplex PCR. That table furnishes V, J and clone size, whereas the DNA furnished D and trimming. The table has approximately 210,000 clones, roughly 80% seen once; the top ten hold approximately 0.97%. This sample stems from a study of blood T cell repertoires in COVID-19. The overall study: Italy, Spain and the United States were the sources of the convalescent and acute COVID-19 samples. T cells, B-cell-depleted T cells, or PBMCs provided the cDNA or gDNA that served as material.

The J gene is TRBJ1-2, the V gene TRBV4-3; TRBD1 is a possible D gene (6 bases). Sequencing used peripheral blood. This clonotype was sampled from a man in his 60s with COVID-19, enrolled during active disease. DNA of the CDR3: TGCGCCAGCAGCCAAGAAGGGGGGGCCTATGGCTACACCTTC. Translation: CASSQEGGAYGYTF.